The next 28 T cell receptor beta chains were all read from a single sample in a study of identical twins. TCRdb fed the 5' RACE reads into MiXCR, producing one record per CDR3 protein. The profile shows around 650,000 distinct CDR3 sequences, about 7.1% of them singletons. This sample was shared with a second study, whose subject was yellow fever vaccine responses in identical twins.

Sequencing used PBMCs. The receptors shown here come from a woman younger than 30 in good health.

The CDR3 protein is CASSLSASGGTDTQYF. The DNA for the CDR3 is TGCGCCAGCAGCTTGAGTGCTAGCGGGGGGACAGATACGCAGTATTTT. V usage is TRBV5-1 and J usage is TRBJ2-3; TRBD2 agrees at 11 bases. The CDR3 is made up of 16 amino acids. Per the germline V gene, CDR1 is SGHRS and CDR2 is YFSETQ. Trimming cost V 1 base and J 3 bases; bases outside gene matches: 4.

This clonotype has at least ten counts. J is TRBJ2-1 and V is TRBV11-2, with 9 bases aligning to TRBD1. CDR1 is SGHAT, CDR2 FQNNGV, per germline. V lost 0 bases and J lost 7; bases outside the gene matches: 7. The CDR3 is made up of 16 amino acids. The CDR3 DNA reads TGTGCCAGCAGCTTAGAGTTGGGACAGGGAAGGAATGAGCAGTTCTTC. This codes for CASSLELGQGRNEQFF.

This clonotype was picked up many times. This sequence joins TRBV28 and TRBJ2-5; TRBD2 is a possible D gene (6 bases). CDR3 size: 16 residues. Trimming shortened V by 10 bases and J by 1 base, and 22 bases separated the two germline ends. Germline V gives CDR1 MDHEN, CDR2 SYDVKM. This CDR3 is CATLTRRGTLQETQYF. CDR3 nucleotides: TGTGCCACATTAACTAGACGGGGGACCCTCCAAGAGACCCAGTACTTC.

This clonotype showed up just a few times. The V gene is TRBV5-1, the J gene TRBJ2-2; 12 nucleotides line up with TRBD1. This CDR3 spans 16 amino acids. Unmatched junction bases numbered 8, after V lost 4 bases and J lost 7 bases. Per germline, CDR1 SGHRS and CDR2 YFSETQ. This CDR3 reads CASSDGTGGVGGELFF. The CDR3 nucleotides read TGCGCCAGCAGCGACGGGACAGGGGGCGTTGGCGGGGAGCTGTTTTTT.

CDR3 residues: CASSSLASAKNIQYF. The CDR3 DNA sequence: TGTGCCAGCAGTTCCCTAGCGTCAGCCAAAAACATTCAGTACTTC. The rearrangement links TRBV12-3 or TRBV12-4 to TRBJ2-4; TRBD2 is a possible D gene (6 bases). Trimming shortened V by 4 bases and J by 0 bases, and 10 bases separated the two germline ends. CDR3 length: 15 residues.

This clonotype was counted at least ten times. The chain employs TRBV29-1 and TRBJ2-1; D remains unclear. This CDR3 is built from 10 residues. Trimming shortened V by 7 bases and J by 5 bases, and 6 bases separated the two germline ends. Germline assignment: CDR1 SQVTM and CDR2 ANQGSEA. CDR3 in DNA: TGCAGCGCTACAGACAATGAGCAGTTCTTC. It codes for CSATDNEQFF.

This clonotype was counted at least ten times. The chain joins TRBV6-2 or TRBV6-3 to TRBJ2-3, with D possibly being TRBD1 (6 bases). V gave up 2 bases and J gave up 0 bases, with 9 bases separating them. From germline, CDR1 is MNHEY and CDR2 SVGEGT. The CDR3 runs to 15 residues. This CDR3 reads CASSYGQGSTDTQYF. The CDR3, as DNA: TGTGCCAGCAGTTACGGGCAGGGGAGCACAGATACGCAGTATTTT.

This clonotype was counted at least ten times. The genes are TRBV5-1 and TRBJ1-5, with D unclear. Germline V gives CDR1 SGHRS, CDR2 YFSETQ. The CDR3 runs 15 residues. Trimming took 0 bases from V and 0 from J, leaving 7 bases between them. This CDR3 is CASSLEGYSNQPQHF. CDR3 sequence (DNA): TGCGCCAGCAGCTTGGAAGGTTATAGCAATCAGCCCCAGCATTTT.

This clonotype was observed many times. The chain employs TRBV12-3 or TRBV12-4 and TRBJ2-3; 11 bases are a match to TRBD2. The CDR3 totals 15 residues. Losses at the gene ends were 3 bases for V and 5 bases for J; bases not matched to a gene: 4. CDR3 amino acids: CASSFSGGAGDTQYF. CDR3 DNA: TGTGCCAGCAGTTTTAGCGGGGGGGCCGGAGATACGCAGTATTTT.

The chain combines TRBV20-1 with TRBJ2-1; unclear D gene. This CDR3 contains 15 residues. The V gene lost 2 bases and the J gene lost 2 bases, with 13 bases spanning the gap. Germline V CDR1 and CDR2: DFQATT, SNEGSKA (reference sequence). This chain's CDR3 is CSARIPGLTYNEQFF. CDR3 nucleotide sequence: TGCAGTGCTAGAATACCGGGCCTCACCTACAATGAGCAGTTCTTC.

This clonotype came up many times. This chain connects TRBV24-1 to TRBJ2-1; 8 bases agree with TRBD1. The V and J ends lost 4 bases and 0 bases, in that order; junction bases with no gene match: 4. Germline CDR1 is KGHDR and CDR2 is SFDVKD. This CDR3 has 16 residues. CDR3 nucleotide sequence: TGTGCCACCAGTGACCCCACAGGGGGCTCCTACAATGAGCAGTTCTTC. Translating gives CATSDPTGGSYNEQFF.

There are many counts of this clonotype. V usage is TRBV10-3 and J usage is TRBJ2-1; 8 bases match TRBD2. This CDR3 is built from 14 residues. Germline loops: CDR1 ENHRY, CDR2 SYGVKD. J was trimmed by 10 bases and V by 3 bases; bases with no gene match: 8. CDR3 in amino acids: CAISDAGPSGEQFF. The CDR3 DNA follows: TGTGCCATCAGTGATGCGGGGCCTAGCGGGGAGCAGTTCTTC.

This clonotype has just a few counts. The CDR3 sequence is CASSLEASVNTEAFF. DNA of the CDR3: TGCGCCAGCAGCTTGGAGGCTTCGGTGAACACTGAAGCTTTCTTT. The rearrangement joins TRBV5-1 to TRBJ1-1; D is unclear. V was cut by 0 bases and J by 0 bases, with 9 bases left in between. CDR1 SGHRS and CDR2 YFSETQ come from the germline V gene. The CDR3 is 15 amino acids.

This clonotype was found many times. The CDR3 reads CASSPSGTPNSYEQYF. The CDR3 bases are TGTGCCAGCAGTCCATCCGGGACTCCTAACTCCTACGAGCAGTACTTC. The J gene is TRBJ2-7, the V gene TRBV27; D might be TRBD2 (6 bases). Germline-derived CDR1 and CDR2 are MNHEY and SMNVEV (reference sequence). This CDR3 has 16 amino acids. The germline V and J ends were trimmed by 5 bases and 0 bases, with 17 bases remaining between them.

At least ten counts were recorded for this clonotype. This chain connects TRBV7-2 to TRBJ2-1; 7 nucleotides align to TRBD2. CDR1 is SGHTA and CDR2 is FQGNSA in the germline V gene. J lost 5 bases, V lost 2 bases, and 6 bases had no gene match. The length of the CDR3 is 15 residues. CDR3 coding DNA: TGTGCCAGCAGCTTAATTTCCAGCGGGGACAATGAGCAGTTCTTC. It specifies CASSLISSGDNEQFF.

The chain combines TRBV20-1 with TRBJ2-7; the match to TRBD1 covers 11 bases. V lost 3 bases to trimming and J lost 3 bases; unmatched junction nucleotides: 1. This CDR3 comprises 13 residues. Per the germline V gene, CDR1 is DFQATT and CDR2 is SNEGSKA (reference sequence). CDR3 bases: TGCAGTGCTAGTGGGACAGGGGGCTACGAGCAGTACGTC. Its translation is CSASGTGGYEQYV.

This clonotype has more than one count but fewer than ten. The CDR3 nucleotides read TGCGCCAGCAGCCAAGGGCCCGGGGAAGCGCAGTATTTT. Its protein is CASSQGPGEAQYF. The V and J genes are TRBV4-1 and TRBJ2-3, with a possible D match to TRBD2 (5 bases). Germline loops: CDR1 MGHRA, CDR2 YSYEKL. The CDR3 sequence is 13 residues long. Trimming removed 1 base at V and 10 bases at J, with 12 bases between.

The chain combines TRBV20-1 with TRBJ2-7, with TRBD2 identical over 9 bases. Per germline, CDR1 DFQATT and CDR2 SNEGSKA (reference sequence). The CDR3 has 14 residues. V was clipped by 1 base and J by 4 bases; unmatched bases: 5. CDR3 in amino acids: CSARASSGGYEQYV. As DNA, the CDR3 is TGCAGTGCTAGAGCCAGTAGCGGGGGTTACGAGCAGTACGTC.

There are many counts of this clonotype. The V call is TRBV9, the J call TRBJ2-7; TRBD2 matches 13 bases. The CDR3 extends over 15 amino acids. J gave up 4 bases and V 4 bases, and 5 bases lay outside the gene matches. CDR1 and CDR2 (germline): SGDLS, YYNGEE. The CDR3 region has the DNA TGTGCCAGCAGCCCAGGGACTAGCGGGGTATACGAGCAGTACTTC. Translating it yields CASSPGTSGVYEQYF.

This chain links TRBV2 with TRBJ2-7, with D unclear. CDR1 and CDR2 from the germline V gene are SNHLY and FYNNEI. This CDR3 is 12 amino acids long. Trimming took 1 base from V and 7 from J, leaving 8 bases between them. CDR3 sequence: CASSEEMNEQYF. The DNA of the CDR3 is TGTGCCAGCAGTGAAGAGATGAATGAGCAGTACTTC.

CDR3 coding DNA: TGTGCCAGCAGCGCCACCCCGACTAGCCGCAATGAGCAGTTCTTC. Its protein product is CASSATPTSRNEQFF. The chain recombines TRBV9 with TRBJ2-1, with 7 bases aligning to TRBD2. The germline gives CDR1 SGDLS, CDR2 YYNGEE. The CDR3 totals 15 residues. Trimming took 3 bases from V and 6 from J; bases not matched to a gene: 9. The full variable domain, rest sourced from reference TRBV9 and TRBJ2-1, is DSGVTQTPKHLITATGQRVTLRCSPRSGDLSVYWYQQSLDQGLQFLIQYYNGEERAKGNILERFSAQQFPDLHSELNLSSLELGDSALYFCASSATPTSRNEQFFGPGTRLTVL.

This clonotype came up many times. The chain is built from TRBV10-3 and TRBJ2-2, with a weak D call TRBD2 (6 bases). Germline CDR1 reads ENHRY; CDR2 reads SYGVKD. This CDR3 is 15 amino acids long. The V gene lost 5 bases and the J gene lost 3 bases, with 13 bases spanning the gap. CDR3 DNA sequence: TGTGCCATCAGTTACACGGGGGTGGACACCGGGGAGCTGTTTTTT. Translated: CAISYTGVDTGELFF.

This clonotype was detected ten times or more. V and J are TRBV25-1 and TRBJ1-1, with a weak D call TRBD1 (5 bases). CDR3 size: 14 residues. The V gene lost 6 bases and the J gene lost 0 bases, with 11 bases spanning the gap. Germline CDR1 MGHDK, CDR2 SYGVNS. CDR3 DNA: TGTGCCAGCAGCTCGACAGCAATGAACACTGAAGCTTTCTTT. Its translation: CASSSTAMNTEAFF.

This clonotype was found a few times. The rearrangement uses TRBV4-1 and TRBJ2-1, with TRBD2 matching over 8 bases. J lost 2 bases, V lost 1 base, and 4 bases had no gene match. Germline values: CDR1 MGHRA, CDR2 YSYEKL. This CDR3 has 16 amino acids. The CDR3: CASSQGRLAPYNEQFF. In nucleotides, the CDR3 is TGCGCCAGCAGCCAAGGACGACTAGCGCCCTACAATGAGCAGTTCTTC.

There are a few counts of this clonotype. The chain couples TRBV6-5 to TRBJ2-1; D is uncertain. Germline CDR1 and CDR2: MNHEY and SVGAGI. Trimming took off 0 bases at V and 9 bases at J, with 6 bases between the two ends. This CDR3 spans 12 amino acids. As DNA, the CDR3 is TGTGCCAGCAGTTACTCGAACGCTGAGCAGTTCTTC. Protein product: CASSYSNAEQFF.

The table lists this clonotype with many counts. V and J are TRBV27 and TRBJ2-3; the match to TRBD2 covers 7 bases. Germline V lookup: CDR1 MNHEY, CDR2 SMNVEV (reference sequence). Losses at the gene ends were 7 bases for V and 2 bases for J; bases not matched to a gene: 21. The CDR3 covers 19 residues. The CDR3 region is CASTPRPPLTSSYTDTQYF. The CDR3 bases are TGTGCCAGCACTCCTAGGCCTCCATTGACTAGCAGCTACACAGATACGCAGTATTTT.

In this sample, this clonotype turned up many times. CDR3 DNA: TGTGCCAGCAGTTGGGGACAGGGCCCCGGGGAGCTGTTTTTT. Translating it yields CASSWGQGPGELFF. V usage is TRBV12-3 or TRBV12-4 and J usage is TRBJ2-2; 9 positions match TRBD1. After removal of 4 bases from V and 6 bases from J, the junction contained 3 bases not matched to a gene. There are 14 residues in the CDR3.

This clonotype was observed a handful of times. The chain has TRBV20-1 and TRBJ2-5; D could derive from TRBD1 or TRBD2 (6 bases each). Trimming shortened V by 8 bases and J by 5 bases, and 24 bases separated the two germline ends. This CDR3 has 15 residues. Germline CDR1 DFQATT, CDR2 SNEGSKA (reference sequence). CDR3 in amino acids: CSPTIPGAGWETQYF. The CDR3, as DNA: TGCAGTCCCACAATTCCGGGGGCTGGGTGGGAGACCCAGTACTTC.